This T cell receptor (beta chain) was captured by sequencing in a study of blood T cell repertoires in COVID-19. Overall study context: T cells, B-cell-depleted T cells, or PBMCs provided the cDNA or gDNA that served as material.

This clone has a single count. This CDR3 contains 17 residues. Trimming took 4 bases from V and 0 from J, leaving 15 bases between them. Per the germline V gene, CDR1 is MNHNS and CDR2 is SASEGT. Allocation to cohorts depended on clinical history reported by the participants. Using immunoSEQ multiplex PCR, the repertoire was profiled, and TCRdb retains in-frame clones only, with some absent. The sample contains a few hundred thousand clones, over 85% of which appear only once. The clonotype comes from a woman aged 50 to 60 who had been exposed to COVID-19. Sequencing was done on a sample of PBMCs or T cells enriched from blood (not recorded which). The chain couples TRBV6-1 to TRBJ1-4, with D maybe TRBD1 (6 bases). CDR3 coding DNA: TGTGCCAGCAGTGGGAAAGGACAGTCACCAACTAATGAAAAACTGTTTTTT. It codes for CASSGKGQSPTNEKLFF.